The rows below give T cell receptor beta chains drawn from one sample of a study of blood T cell repertoires in COVID-19. The method was immunoSEQ multiplex PCR; TCRdb's version includes in-frame clones alone and lacks a portion of them. The table includes nearly 80,000 clones, roughly 80% detected once. The specimen sequenced was peripheral blood. These receptors were taken from a woman between 65 and 79 years old with acute or convalescent COVID-19. Each CDR3 is given with its conserved first and last residue. Each record gives: clone size, J gene, D gene, V gene, CDR3 DNA, CDR3 protein. D genes are given only for firm matches. Size tells how often a clone was seen (once, few, many) or the class of an expanded clone, and some rows leave it out.

NA	TRBJ2-1	TRBD1	TRBV5-6	TGTGCCAGCAGCTACCCAAGGACAGGGGCCGGTGAGCAGTTCTTC	CASSYPRTGAGEQFF
once	TRBJ1-5	TRBD1	TRBV6-2/TRBV6-3	TGTGCCAGCAGTTGGGGGACAGGCAATCAGCCCCAGCATTTT	CASSWGTGNQPQHF
NA	TRBJ2-5	NA	TRBV5-1	TGCGCCAGCAGCTTGGCCCTCCCTAGCGCCAAAGAGACCCAGTACTTC	CASSLALPSAKETQYF
NA	TRBJ2-7	NA	TRBV27	TGTGCCAGCCGATCCCGAGGCACAAAATACGAGCAGTACTTC	CASRSRGTKYEQYF
NA	TRBJ2-3	NA	TRBV30	TGTGCCTGGGTTGGAGGGGACCCCACAGATACGCAGTATTTT	CAWVGGDPTDTQYF
NA	TRBJ2-7	TRBD2	TRBV10-3	TGTGCCATCAGGGAAGCGGGAGGGCAATACGAGCAGTACTTC	CAIREAGGQYEQYF
NA	TRBJ1-1	TRBD1	TRBV2	TGTGCCAGCAGGCAGGGGGCGCAAACTGAAGCTTTCTTT	CASRQGAQTEAFF
NA	TRBJ2-3	NA	TRBV7-9	TGTGCCAGCAGCTTATTGGTCGGGTCGGTTCCAGATACGCAGTATTTT	CASSLLVGSVPDTQYF
NA	TRBJ2-5	TRBD2	TRBV13	TGTGCCAGCAGCTCCTATAGCGGGAGTTGGTCAGAGACCCAGTACTTC	CASSSYSGSWSETQYF
NA	TRBJ1-4	NA	TRBV7-9	TGTGCCAGCACTTGCGATTTATGCGATGAAAAACTGTTTTTT	CASTCDLCDEKLFF
NA	TRBJ2-7	NA	TRBV3-1/TRBV3-2	TGTGCCAGCAGCCAAGCAGGGTTCGAGCAGTACTTC	CASSQAGFEQYF
NA	TRBJ2-3	NA	TRBV19	TGTGCCAGTAGTATAGCACTAGTGGGTAGCACAGATACGCAGTATTTT	CASSIALVGSTDTQYF
NA	TRBJ1-6	TRBD1	TRBV5-1	TGCGCCAGCAGCTTGGCCGGACAGGTTGAGAATTCACCCCTCCACTTT	CASSLAGQVENSPLHF
NA	TRBJ1-3	NA	TRBV30	TGTGCCTGGAGTGGGGGAGGCAGATTAAACTCTGGAAACACCATATATTTT	CAWSGGGRLNSGNTIYF
few	TRBJ1-1	NA	TRBV24-1	TGTGCCACCAGTGACCAGAACACTGAAGCTTTCTTT	CATSDQNTEAFF
NA	TRBJ2-1	TRBD2	TRBV14	TGTGCCAGCAGCCAAGATCTTCGGCGGGGGGTTCAGTTCTTC	CASSQDLRRGVQFF
NA	TRBJ2-7	TRBD2	TRBV6-5	TGTGCCAGCGAGACTAGCGGGAGGGGATACGAGCAGTACTTC	CASETSGRGYEQYF
NA	TRBJ2-1	TRBD2	TRBV5-1	TGCGCCAGCAGGGGGTCCGGGACTAGCTACAATGAGCAGTTCTTC	CASRGSGTSYNEQFF
NA	TRBJ1-6	NA	TRBV9	TGTGCCAGCAGCGTTCGGGAGGGCGGATCACCCCTCCACTTT	CASSVREGGSPLHF
NA	TRBJ1-5	NA	TRBV7-8	TGTGCCAGCAGCTTATCAGGGGGCAATCAGCCCCAGCATTTT	CASSLSGGNQPQHF
NA	TRBJ2-2	NA	TRBV14	TGTGCCAGCAGCCCCGTAGACAGATACACCGGGGAGCTGTTTTTT	CASSPVDRYTGELFF
NA	TRBJ1-1	NA	TRBV2	TGTGCCAGCAGCGTGGACAGATCTGAAGCTTTCTTT	CASSVDRSEAFF
NA	TRBJ1-2	TRBD1	TRBV5-1	TGCGCCAGCAGCTTGTTAGTAGGACAGGGGGATGGCTACACCTTC	CASSLLVGQGDGYTF
NA	TRBJ2-5	NA	TRBV6-1	TGTGCCAGCAGTGACCGTTACAGGAAAGAGACCCAGTACTTC	CASSDRYRKETQYF
NA	TRBJ1-6	TRBD1	TRBV11-2	TGTGCCAGCAGCTTAGTGGCAGGGGGCGTTGGATCACCCCTCCACTTT	CASSLVAGGVGSPLHF
NA	TRBJ1-2	NA	TRBV6-6	TGTGCCAGCAGCGTAGGGGATATGATGGGGTTGGACACCTTC	CASSVGDMMGLDTF
NA	TRBJ2-5	NA	TRBV6-2/TRBV6-3	TGTGCCAGCAGTTTCACAGGGGGAGGGGAGACCCAGTACTTC	CASSFTGGGETQYF
NA	TRBJ1-4	TRBD1	TRBV30	TGTGCCTGGTCGACAGGGGCTACTAATGAAAAACTGTTTTTT	CAWSTGATNEKLFF
NA	TRBJ2-5	TRBD2	TRBV5-4	TGTGCCAGCAGCGGAGGTAGCGGGAGGCTTTCAGAGACCCAGTACTTC	CASSGGSGRLSETQYF
NA	TRBJ2-7	TRBD2	TRBV3-1/TRBV3-2	TGTGCCAGCAGCCAAGTTTTGCGGACTAGCGGGAGTATTTACCTCGGCGAGCAGTACTTC	CASSQVLRTSGSIYLGEQYF
NA	TRBJ2-1	NA	TRBV29-1	TGCAGCGCCAACGGAATAGCGGCAATTTACAATGAGCAGTTCTTC	CSANGIAAIYNEQFF
NA	TRBJ1-5	NA	TRBV30	TGTGCCTGGAGCCCTGACGGGAGAATCAATCAGCCCCAGCATTTT	CAWSPDGRINQPQHF
NA	TRBJ1-1	TRBD1	TRBV10-1	TGCGCCAGCAGCTCCGGGACAGGGAGGACGGACACTGAAGCTTTCTTT	CASSSGTGRTDTEAFF
NA	TRBJ1-5	NA	TRBV5-6	TGTGCCAGCAGCCGGGCGGGGGGAGCCAATCAGCCCCAGCATTTT	CASSRAGGANQPQHF
NA	TRBJ2-3	TRBD1	TRBV27	TGTGCCAGCAGTTTCCGGGGGGGACAGGGGAGCAATACGCAGTATTTT	CASSFRGGQGSNTQYF
NA	TRBJ1-6	NA	TRBV5-1	TGCGCCAGCAGCTTGCTACCGGGGGTTGATTCACCCCTCCACTTT	CASSLLPGVDSPLHF
NA	TRBJ2-2	TRBD2	TRBV4-1	TGCGCCAGCAGCCAAGGGCTGGGGGGGGACACCGGGGAGCTGTTTTTT	CASSQGLGGDTGELFF
NA	TRBJ2-7	NA	TRBV25-1	TGTGCCAGCAGTGATAGCTTGGGCTACGAGCAGTACTTC	CASSDSLGYEQYF